The 25 T cell receptor beta chains below were found in one sample sequenced in a study of CD8+CD57+ T cells in acquired aplastic anemia. It was patients with CD8+CD57+ cell expansion by flow cytometry who were chosen for sequencing. Using genomic DNA as the template, TCR beta VDJ and CDR3 profiling was carried out. From the reads, TCRdb called clonotypes with MiXCR, one entry per CDR3 protein. This sample has about 120,000 distinct CDR3 sequences, with over 30% found just once. Sequenced material: sorted CD4+, CD8+, or CD8+CD57+ T cells (not recorded which) from PBMCs. These receptors all stem from a human donor with aplastic anemia.

V gene TRBV15 combines with J gene TRBJ2-1; the D gene is possibly TRBD1 (5 bases). Trimming removed 4 bases from V and 5 bases from J, with 12 bases in between. This CDR3 has 14 amino acids. CDR1 and CDR2 (germline): LNHNV, YYDKDF (reference sequence). The CDR3 nucleotides are TGTGCCACCAGCATGCATCAGGGAAACAATGAGCAGTTCTTC. Protein: CATSMHQGNNEQFF.

This clonotype was recorded at least ten times. The J gene is TRBJ1-1, the V gene TRBV10-3; the match to TRBD1 covers 9 bases. J lost 4 bases, V lost 6 bases, and 6 bases had no gene match. The CDR3 runs 14 residues. Germline V lookup: CDR1 ENHRY, CDR2 SYGVKD. The CDR3 bases are TGTGCCATCAGACCCAGGGGACAGGGCACTGAAGCTTTCTTT. The encoded protein is CAIRPRGQGTEAFF.

The J gene is TRBJ1-1, the V gene TRBV6-1; tentative D call: TRBD1 (6 bases). V was cut by 7 bases and J by 1 base, with 16 bases left in between. This CDR3 region has 15 residues. The V gene's germline CDR1 is MNHNS and CDR2 SASEGT. The CDR3 nucleotides read TGTGCCAGCACCCCCATCGACAGGACGAACACTGAAGCTTTCTTT. It encodes CASTPIDRTNTEAFF.

In its sample, this clonotype was seen a few times. Its ends do not fully match the called genes, so a read error is possible. CDR3 amino acids: CASGQGSNTEAFF. In nucleotides, the CDR3 is TGTGCCAGCGGCCAGGGGTCGAACACTGAAGCTTTCTTT. The chain couples TRBV3-1 to TRBJ1-1; D possibly corresponds to TRBD1 (6 bases). This CDR3 is 13 amino acids long. CDR1 is LGHDT and CDR2 is YNNKEL in the germline V gene (reference sequence).

This clonotype was detected a few times. The genes are TRBV28 and TRBJ2-5; D possibly corresponds to TRBD2 (6 bases). CDR3 length: 14 amino acids. The germline V gene encodes CDR1 MDHEN and CDR2 SYDVKM. V was pared by 6 bases and J by 2 bases, with 13 bases between. CDR3 nucleotide sequence: TGTGCCAGCAGCTTCCGGGGACTTCAAGAGACCCAGTACTTC. Translation: CASSFRGLQETQYF. Looking up the rest from reference TRBV28 and TRBJ2-5 gives the full variable domain: DVKVTQSSRYLVKRTGEKVFLECVQDMDHENMFWYRQDPGLGLRLIYFSYDVKMKEKGDIPEGYSVSREKKERFSLILESASTNQTSMYLCASSFRGLQETQYFGPGTRLLVL.

The chain combines TRBV10-3 with TRBJ1-2; 9 bases map to TRBD1. After removal of 6 bases from V and 0 bases from J, the junction contained 8 bases not matched to a gene. The CDR3 extends over 16 amino acids. The germline gives CDR1 ENHRY, CDR2 SYGVKD. This CDR3 is CAIRLTGGSANYGYTF. Here the CDR3 DNA reads TGTGCCATCAGGTTAACAGGGGGCTCGGCTAACTATGGCTACACCTTC.

The sample holds many counts of this clonotype. This chain joins TRBV5-1 and TRBJ2-5; 10 nucleotides align to TRBD2. Germline-derived CDR1 and CDR2 are SGHRS and YFSETQ. The V segment lost 0 bases and the J segment 1 base; nucleotides outside the gene matches: 3. The CDR3 runs to 16 residues. The CDR3 nucleotides read TGCGCCAGCAGCTTGGTTAGCGGGGGGCTCCAAGAGACCCAGTACTTC. Translating it yields CASSLVSGGLQETQYF.

This clonotype was recorded at least ten times. The chain has TRBV20-1 and TRBJ2-3; TRBD2 aligns across 7 bases. Germline CDR1 reads DFQATT; CDR2 reads SNEGSKA (reference sequence). CDR3 size: 10 residues. The J segment lost 12 bases and the V segment lost 8 bases, leaving 8 bases of the junction unmatched. The CDR3: CSTGGYSQYF. The CDR3, as DNA: TGCAGTACCGGGGGGTATAGTCAGTATTTT.

This clonotype came up a few times. V and J are TRBV19 and TRBJ2-3; 8 nucleotides match TRBD1. Germline V gene data show CDR1 as LNHDA and CDR2 as SQIVND (reference sequence). Unmatched junction bases numbered 3, after V lost 6 bases and J lost 4 bases. The CDR3 sequence is 13 residues long. The CDR3 region is CASRLQGADTQYF. The CDR3, as DNA: TGTGCCAGTAGGTTACAGGGGGCAGATACGCAGTATTTT.

Worth noting for this clonotype: No conserved phenylalanine or tryptophan ends this CDR3, so it is likely a read error. J is TRBJ2-5 and V is TRBV11-2, with a possible D match to TRBD1 (5 bases). Germline CDR1 is SGHAT and CDR2 is FQNNGV. The CDR3 sequence is 16 residues long. Trimming left V 6 bases short and J 2 bases short, with 19 bases between. The CDR3, as DNA: TGTGCCAGCAGTATTGTGACCGTGACAGCACAAGAGACCCAGTACTCC. This translates into CASSIVTVTAQETQYS.

The chain is built from TRBV20-1 and TRBJ2-1; D gene ambiguous. V was pared by 6 bases and J by 11 bases, with 11 bases between. This CDR3 contains 10 residues. Per the germline V gene, CDR1 is DFQATT and CDR2 is SNEGSKA (reference sequence). CDR3 region: CSADPVKQFF. CDR3 in DNA: TGCAGTGCCGACCCGGTGAAGCAGTTCTTC.

This clonotype came up many times. J is TRBJ1-3 and V is TRBV4-2; perhaps TRBD1 as D (6 bases). Trimming took off 5 bases at V and 2 bases at J, with 19 bases between the two ends. The CDR3 totals 17 residues. Germline CDR1 is LGHNA and CDR2 is YNFKEQ. The CDR3 here is CASSTRTGRVPGNTIYF. The DNA of the CDR3 is TGTGCCAGCAGCACCCGAACAGGGAGGGTTCCTGGAAACACCATATATTTT.

This clonotype was seen more than once but under ten times. This rearrangement joins TRBV7-2 to TRBJ1-5; no reliable D call. V lost 9 bases, J lost 3 bases, and 15 bases lay in between. The CDR3 has 14 residues. Per the germline V gene, CDR1 is SGHTA and CDR2 is FQGNSA. DNA of the CDR3: TGTGCCAGTAGTATATTCGGGGACAATCAGCCCCAGCATTTT. Its translation: CASSIFGDNQPQHF.

This chain joins TRBV19 and TRBJ1-3; no definite D call. The CDR3 loop spans 15 amino acids. Between the trimmed V and J ends, which lost 3 bases and 0 bases, there was a span of 9 bases. Germline V gene data show CDR1 as LNHDA and CDR2 as SQIVND (reference sequence). The CDR3 is CASSIATSSGNTIYF. DNA of the CDR3: TGTGCCAGTAGTATCGCCACGAGCTCTGGAAACACCATATATTTT.

In its sample, this clonotype was seen many times. V is TRBV27 and J is TRBJ1-2, with TRBD1 identical over 8 bases. Germline V gene lookup returns CDR1 MNHEY and CDR2 SMNVEV (reference sequence). CDR3 length: 14 residues. V gave up 5 bases and J gave up 4 bases; unmatched junction bases: 6. The CDR3 loop reads CASSPGQGTYGYTF. The CDR3 DNA reads TGTGCCAGCAGTCCCGGACAGGGAACCTATGGCTACACCTTC.

This clonotype appeared many times. CDR3 DNA sequence: TGTGCCAGCAGTGACCCACAGGGTTTGTTGGGCAATCAGCCCCAGCATTTT. Amino acids: CASSDPQGLLGNQPQHF. J is TRBJ1-5 and V is TRBV2; possibly TRBD1 for D (6 bases). V shed 3 bases and J shed 2 bases, with 17 bases lying between them. The CDR3 spans 17 residues. CDR1 is SNHLY, CDR2 FYNNEI, per germline.

The rearrangement joins TRBV25-1 to TRBJ1-2; no reliable D call. The CDR3 is 14 amino acids. Germline CDR1 is MGHDK and CDR2 is SYGVNS. The germline V and J ends were trimmed by 6 bases and 8 bases, with 19 bases remaining between them. The CDR3: CASSTTRRGEGYTF. The CDR3 nucleotides are TGTGCCAGCAGCACCACTAGGCGGGGAGAGGGCTACACCTTC.

The rearrangement uses TRBV20-1 and TRBJ1-2, with a tentative D call TRBD1 (5 bases). Germline loops: CDR1 DFQATT, CDR2 SNEGSKA (reference sequence). This CDR3 spans 13 amino acids. V was pared by 6 bases and J by 0 bases, with 11 bases between. The CDR3 is CSARDATNYGYTF. The CDR3 region has the DNA TGCAGTGCACGGGACGCAACTAACTATGGCTACACCTTC.

This clonotype was seen more than once but under ten times. This sequence joins TRBV4-2 and TRBJ1-3; D might be TRBD1 (6 bases). The V and J ends lost 4 bases and 0 bases respectively, with 13 bases between them. The CDR3 has 16 amino acids. CDR1 LGHNA and CDR2 YNFKEQ come from the germline V gene. CDR3 nucleotide sequence: TGTGCCAGCAGCCCTGGAGGACAGCTCTCTGGAAACACCATATATTTT. Its translation: CASSPGGQLSGNTIYF.

The CDR3 DNA reads as TGTGCCAGTAGTATAGGGCAGGGGTATGGCTACACCTTC. Protein product: CASSIGQGYGYTF. This chain uses TRBV19 with TRBJ1-2; tentative D call: TRBD1 (6 bases). There are 13 residues in the CDR3. V was shortened by 1 base and J by 5 bases, with 8 bases between the two germline ends. Germline V gene lookup returns CDR1 LNHDA and CDR2 SQIVND (reference sequence).

This clonotype was seen only once. The rearrangement links TRBV10-3 to TRBJ2-1; D is uncertain. Germline values: CDR1 ENHRY, CDR2 SYGVKD. V was pared by 7 bases and J by 9 bases, with 16 bases between. This CDR3 has 13 residues. CDR3 residues: CAINGEPTGEQFF. The DNA for the CDR3 is TGTGCCATCAACGGCGAACCGACGGGTGAGCAGTTCTTC.

About this clonotype: This sequence may be a read error, since a much larger clone differs from it by one base. This chain joins TRBV6-5 and TRBJ1-1; D not resolved. Germline V CDR1 and CDR2: MNHEY, SVGAGI. The CDR3 length is 14 residues. The CDR3 loop reads CASSYSGENTGAFF. In nucleotides, the CDR3 is TGTGCCAGCAGTTACTCCGGGGAGAACACTGGAGCTTTCTTT.

In its sample, this clonotype was seen many times. The chain is built from TRBV4-3 and TRBJ1-2; unclear D gene. V was trimmed by 1 base and J by 5 bases, leaving 17 bases between them. Looked up from germline, CDR1 is LGHNA and CDR2 is YSLEER. The CDR3 runs 16 residues. The CDR3 here is CASSQGRSVPGYGYTF. CDR3 nucleotides: TGCGCCAGCAGCCAAGGGCGTTCCGTGCCGGGGTATGGCTACACCTTC.

The chain carries TRBV29-1 and TRBJ2-3; TRBD1 matches at 8 bases. The J segment lost 4 bases and the V segment lost 8 bases, leaving 8 bases of the junction unmatched. This CDR3 spans 13 amino acids. The germline V gene has CDR1 SQVTM and CDR2 ANQGSEA. The CDR3 protein is CSYGQGKADTQYF. CDR3 DNA: TGCAGCTACGGACAGGGCAAGGCAGATACGCAGTATTTT.

Worth noting for this clonotype: The CDR3 ends on some other residue instead of the conserved phenylalanine or tryptophan, so this is likely a read error. This rearrangement joins TRBV10-3 to TRBJ1-4; D not resolved. Trimming removed 10 bases at V and 7 bases at J, with 16 bases between. This CDR3 region has 13 residues. In germline, CDR1 is ENHRY, CDR2 SYGVKD. CDR3 coding DNA: TGTGCCAGCCGGGCGAGGAAAACTGAAAAACTGTTTCTT. This gives the protein CASRARKTEKLFL.